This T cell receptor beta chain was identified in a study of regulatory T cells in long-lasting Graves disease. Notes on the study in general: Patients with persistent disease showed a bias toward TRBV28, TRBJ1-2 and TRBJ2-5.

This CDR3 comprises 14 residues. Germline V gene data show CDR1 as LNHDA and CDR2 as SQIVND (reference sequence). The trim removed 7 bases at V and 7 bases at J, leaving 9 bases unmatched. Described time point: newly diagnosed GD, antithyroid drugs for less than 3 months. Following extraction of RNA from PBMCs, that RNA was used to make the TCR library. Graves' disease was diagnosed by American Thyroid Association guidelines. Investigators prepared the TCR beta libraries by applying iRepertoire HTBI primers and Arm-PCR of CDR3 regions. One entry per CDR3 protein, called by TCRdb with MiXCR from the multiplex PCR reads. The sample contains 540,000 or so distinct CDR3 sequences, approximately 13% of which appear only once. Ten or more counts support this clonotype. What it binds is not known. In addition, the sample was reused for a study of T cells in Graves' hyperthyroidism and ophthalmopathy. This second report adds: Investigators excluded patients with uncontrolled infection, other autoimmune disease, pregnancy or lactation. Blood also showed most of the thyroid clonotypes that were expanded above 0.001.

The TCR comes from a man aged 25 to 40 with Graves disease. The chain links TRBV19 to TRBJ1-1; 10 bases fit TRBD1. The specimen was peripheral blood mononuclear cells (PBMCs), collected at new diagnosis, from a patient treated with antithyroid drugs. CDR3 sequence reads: CASTLTGGIGEAFF. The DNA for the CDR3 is TGTGCCAGTACTCTGACAGGGGGCATCGGTGAAGCTTTCTTT.